A selection of T cell receptor beta chains follows, all from one sample in a study of identical twins. From the 5' RACE reads, TCRdb called clonotypes with MiXCR, one entry per CDR3 protein. Found here are hundreds of thousands of distinct CDR3 sequences, roughly 10% of them singletons; the top ten hold about 5%. Sequencing was done on a sample of memory (CD45RO+) T cells sorted from blood. These receptors were obtained from a woman between 18 and 30 years old in good health. Both conserved end residues are part of each CDR3. The D gene is left open where the match is weak. Clone size, where shown, is once, few, many, or a class for clones that have expanded.

TRBJ2-3 | few | TRBV12-3/TRBV12-4 | TRBD2 | CASMLAGGRYTDTQYF | TGTGCCAGCATGCTAGCGGGGGGGCGGTACACAGATACGCAGTATTTT
TRBJ2-5 | once | TRBV23-1 | TRBD2 | CARILAGIEETQYF | TGCGCCCGTATTTTAGCGGGAATAGAGGAGACCCAGTACTTC
TRBJ2-1 | - | TRBV5-6 | - | CASSPGAIEQFF | TGTGCCAGCAGCCCCGGAGCGATCGAGCAGTTCTTC
TRBJ2-1 | few | TRBV18 | TRBD2 | CASSPGLALGNEQFF | TGTGCCAGCTCCCCGGGACTAGCTCTAGGCAATGAGCAGTTCTTC
TRBJ2-3 | - | TRBV7-3 | - | CASSVGLQGTQYF | TGTGCCAGCAGCGTGGGATTGCAGGGTACGCAGTATTTT
TRBJ2-7 | - | TRBV12-3/TRBV12-4 | TRBD1 | CASSFRQGTYEQYF | TGTGCCAGCAGTTTCCGACAGGGTACCTACGAGCAGTACTTC
TRBJ1-1 | few | TRBV30 | TRBD1 | CAWSRAGGNTEAFF | TGTGCCTGGAGTAGGGCAGGGGGGAACACTGAAGCTTTCTTT
TRBJ1-1 | many | TRBV5-6 | - | CASSSQMNTEAFF | TGTGCCAGCAGCTCCCAGATGAACACTGAAGCTTTCTTT
TRBJ2-2 | few | TRBV7-2 | - | CASSPKGGGNTGELFF | TGTGCCAGCAGCCCCAAGGGGGGGGGGAACACCGGGGAGCTGTTTTTT
TRBJ2-5 | many | TRBV7-9 | - | CASSSRTRQETQYF | TGTGCCAGCAGCTCTCGGACGAGACAAGAGACCCAGTACTTC
TRBJ2-3 | many | TRBV20-1 | TRBD2 | CSVVGLSTDTQYF | TGCAGTGTAGTGGGACTAAGCACAGATACGCAGTATTTT
TRBJ1-4 | - | TRBV7-3 | TRBD1 | CASSSTGGEKLFF | TGTGCCAGCAGCTCGACAGGGGGTGAAAAACTGTTTTTT
TRBJ2-1 | - | TRBV18 | TRBD2 | CASSPRTSGEHNEQFF | TGTGCCAGCTCACCACGGACTAGCGGGGAGCACAATGAGCAGTTCTTC
TRBJ2-1 | few | TRBV27 | TRBD2 | CASSLSLVAGDNEQFF | TGTGCCAGCAGTTTATCCCTGGTAGCGGGAGACAATGAGCAGTTCTTC
TRBJ2-7 | few | TRBV4-3 | - | CASSHTRSGYEQYF | TGCGCCAGCAGCCATACCAGGTCGGGCTACGAGCAGTACTTC
TRBJ2-7 | few | TRBV20-1 | TRBD1 | CSARGTGVRYEQYF | TGCAGTGCTAGAGGGACAGGGGTTCGGTACGAGCAGTACTTC
TRBJ2-1 | - | TRBV7-9 | TRBD2 | CASPAGVDNEQFF | TGTGCCAGCCCAGCGGGAGTCGACAATGAGCAGTTCTTC
TRBJ2-1 | few | TRBV11-2 | - | CASSFRDEQFF | TGTGCCAGCAGCTTCAGGGATGAGCAGTTCTTC
TRBJ2-3 | - | TRBV27 | - | CASSLHPSMGTDTQYF | TGTGCCAGCAGTCTTCACCCTAGCATGGGCACAGATACGCAGTATTTT
TRBJ2-7 | - | TRBV3-1 | - | CASSPRGSFYEQYF | TGTGCCAGCAGCCCCCGGGGTAGCTTCTACGAGCAGTACTTC
TRBJ2-7 | few | TRBV6-1 | - | CASSGGLEIGGSYEQYF | TGTGCCAGCAGTGGAGGTCTAGAGATTGGAGGTTCCTACGAGCAGTACTTC
TRBJ2-7 | few | TRBV3-1 | - | CASSRAMGIEQYF | TGTGCCAGCAGCCGGGCCATGGGTATAGAGCAGTACTTC
TRBJ1-3 | many | TRBV7-2 | TRBD1 | CASSFEGQISGNTIYF | TGTGCCAGCAGCTTCGAGGGACAGATCTCTGGAAACACCATATATTTT
TRBJ2-5 | many | TRBV12-3/TRBV12-4 | - | CASSLARAETQYF | TGTGCCAGCAGTTTGGCCAGGGCAGAGACCCAGTACTTC
TRBJ2-1 | - | TRBV4-2 | - | CASSQVAQVSYNEQFF | TGTGCCAGCAGCCAAGTAGCCCAGGTGTCCTACAATGAGCAGTTCTTC
TRBJ1-6 | - | TRBV21-1 | - | CASSKVGTEEINSPLHF | TGTGCCAGCAGCAAAGTAGGGACAGAGGAAATTAATTCACCCCTCCACTTT
TRBJ2-7 | few | TRBV25-1 | - | CASTPGQSYEQYF | TGTGCCAGCACACCGGGTCAGTCCTACGAGCAGTACTTC
TRBJ1-5 | - | TRBV25-1 | - | CASSEGAGNQPQHF | TGTGCCAGCAGTGAGGGGGCAGGCAATCAGCCCCAGCATTTT
TRBJ2-1 | few | TRBV2 | - | CASSRQVSLSNEQFF | TGTGCCAGCAGCCGACAGGTCTCCTTGAGCAATGAGCAGTTCTTC
TRBJ2-6 | - | TRBV5-1 | - | CASRWGPASGANVLTF | TGCGCCAGCAGGTGGGGGCCAGCCTCTGGGGCCAACGTCCTGACTTTC
TRBJ1-5 | - | TRBV15 | - | CATSRAILNPQHF | TGTGCCACCAGCAGAGCGATCCTCAACCCCCAGCATTTT
TRBJ1-3 | few | TRBV20-1 | TRBD1 | CSARGTGGYSGNTIYF | TGCAGTGCTAGGGGGACAGGCGGATACTCTGGAAACACCATATATTTT
TRBJ1-5 | - | TRBV6-6 | TRBD1 | CASSPRGGEPQHF | TGTGCCAGCAGTCCCAGGGGGGGGGAACCCCAGCATTTT
TRBJ2-3 | many | TRBV11-1 | TRBD2 | CASSRGLAGVSSTDTQYF | TGTGCCAGCAGCCGCGGACTAGCGGGAGTCAGTAGCACAGATACGCAGTATTTT
TRBJ2-3 | few | TRBV7-9 | - | CASRPFSGGASDTQYF | TGTGCCAGCAGGCCCTTCTCTGGGGGGGCCTCAGATACGCAGTATTTT
TRBJ1-4 | few | TRBV20-1 | - | CSASDNRDSNEKLFF | TGCAGTGCTAGCGATAACAGGGACTCTAATGAAAAACTGTTTTTT
TRBJ1-5 | few | TRBV29-1 | - | CSVMTGIGNQPQHF | TGCAGCGTTATGACAGGAATAGGCAATCAGCCCCAGCATTTT
TRBJ2-1 | - | TRBV11-3 | - | CASSSQGHNEQFF | TGTGCCAGCAGCTCTCAGGGCCACAATGAGCAGTTCTTC
TRBJ2-1 | many | TRBV5-1 | - | CASSLGQLFNEQFF | TGCGCCAGCAGCTTGGGACAGCTATTCAATGAGCAGTTCTTC
TRBJ2-3 | - | TRBV20-1 | TRBD2 | CSARPGTSHTDTQYF | TGCAGTGCTAGACCCGGGACTAGTCACACAGATACGCAGTATTTT
TRBJ2-1 | - | TRBV6-1 | - | CASSGLFSSWEQFF | TGTGCCAGCAGTGGTCTTTTTAGCTCTTGGGAGCAGTTCTTC
TRBJ2-2 | - | TRBV11-2 | - | CASSPQGGELFF | TGTGCCAGCAGCCCCCAGGGCGGGGAGCTGTTTTTT
TRBJ1-1 | many | TRBV7-9 | - | CASSQTIIAGPEAFF | TGTGCCAGCAGCCAAACTATTATAGCAGGCCCTGAAGCTTTCTTT
TRBJ2-7 | few | TRBV20-1 | - | CSARAPSYEQYF | TGCAGTGCTAGGGCCCCGTCCTACGAGCAGTACTTC
TRBJ2-1 | - | TRBV6-2/TRBV6-3 | - | CASRHLRGDEQFF | TGTGCCAGCAGACACCTTAGGGGGGATGAGCAGTTCTTC
TRBJ2-7 | many | TRBV29-1 | TRBD1 | CSAGQGYYEQYF | TGCAGCGCCGGACAGGGCTACTACGAGCAGTACTTC
TRBJ2-3 | - | TRBV5-6 | - | CASSPVGGSGTDTQYF | TGTGCCAGCAGCCCAGTAGGAGGGTCGGGCACAGATACGCAGTATTTT